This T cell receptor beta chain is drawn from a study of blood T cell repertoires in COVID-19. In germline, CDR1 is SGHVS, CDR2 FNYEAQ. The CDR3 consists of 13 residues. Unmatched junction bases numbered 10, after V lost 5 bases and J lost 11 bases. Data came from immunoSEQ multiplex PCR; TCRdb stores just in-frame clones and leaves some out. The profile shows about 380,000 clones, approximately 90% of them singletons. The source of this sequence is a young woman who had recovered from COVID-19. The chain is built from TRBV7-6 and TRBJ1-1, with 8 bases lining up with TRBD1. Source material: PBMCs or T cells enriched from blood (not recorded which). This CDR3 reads CASSTETGAPAFF. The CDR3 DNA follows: TGTGCCAGCAGCACCGAGACAGGGGCCCCCGCTTTCTTT.